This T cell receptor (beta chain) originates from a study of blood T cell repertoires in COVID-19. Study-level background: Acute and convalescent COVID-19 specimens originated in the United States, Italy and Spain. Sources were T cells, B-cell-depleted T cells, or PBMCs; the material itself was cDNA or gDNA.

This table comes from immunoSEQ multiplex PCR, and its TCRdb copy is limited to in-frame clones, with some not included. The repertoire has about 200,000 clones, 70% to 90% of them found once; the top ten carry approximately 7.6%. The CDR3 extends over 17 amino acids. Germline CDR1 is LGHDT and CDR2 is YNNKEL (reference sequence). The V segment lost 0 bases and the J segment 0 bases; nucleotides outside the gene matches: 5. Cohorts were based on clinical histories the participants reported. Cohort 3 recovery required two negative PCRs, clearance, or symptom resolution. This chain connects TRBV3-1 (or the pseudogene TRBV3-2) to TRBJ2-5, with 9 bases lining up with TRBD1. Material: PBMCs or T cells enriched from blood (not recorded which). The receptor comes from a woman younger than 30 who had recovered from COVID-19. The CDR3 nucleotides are TGTGCCAGCAGCCAAGATAGGGACAGGGCCCACCAAGAGACCCAGTACTTC. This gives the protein CASSQDRDRAHQETQYF.